These T cell receptor beta chains were read from a single sample in a study of shared clonotypes between healthy human individuals. The repertoire was sequenced with immunoSEQ multiplex PCR; TCRdb's copy has only in-frame clones and lacks some. Of more than 2 million clones in the sample, just under 95% were seen once. The material sequenced was naive CD8+ T cells sorted from blood. The receptors here all came from a man aged 18 to 30 in good health. CDR3s include the opening cysteine and the closing phenylalanine or tryptophan. A D gene is named only where the DNA matches it firmly. Clone sizes are given selectively: once, few, many, or a class where the clone is expanded.

V gene	clone size	J gene	D gene	CDR3 protein
TRBV18	-	TRBJ1-5	-	CASSPSGGKRSGNQPQHF
TRBV6-5	-	TRBJ2-1	TRBD2	CASSYSTSGYYNEQFF
TRBV6-5	-	TRBJ1-1	-	CASSDRLDTEAFF
TRBV19	-	TRBJ1-2	-	CATQDNPNYGYTF
TRBV27	-	TRBJ2-1	-	CASSLRDGNGNEQFF
TRBV19	-	TRBJ2-3	-	CASSIDSSTDTQYF
TRBV9	-	TRBJ2-3	-	CASSVAQLYTDTQYF
TRBV9	-	TRBJ2-6	-	CASSEAFGANVLTF
TRBV28	once	TRBJ1-1	-	CASSLPPGVRTEAFF
TRBV11-2	-	TRBJ1-5	-	CASSGDWNQPQHF
TRBV2	few	TRBJ1-3	-	CASSERLFSEEDTIYF
TRBV19	-	TRBJ2-1	TRBD1	CASSITTGSYNEQFF
TRBV4-1	few	TRBJ1-2	-	CASSTFSGYGYTF
TRBV6-5	-	TRBJ2-7	-	CASSYHSTYEQYF
TRBV27	-	TRBJ1-4	-	CASSLVWGTDNEKLFF
TRBV13	-	TRBJ2-7	-	CASSANRGFYEQYF
TRBV5-4	-	TRBJ2-7	-	CASSLAGADEQYF
TRBV2	-	TRBJ2-2	-	CASSFIQGLYTGELFF
TRBV2	-	TRBJ1-1	TRBD1	CASMGDRGSSNTEAFF
TRBV7-6	-	TRBJ2-5	-	CASSLANAETQYF
TRBV11-2	-	TRBJ1-1	-	CASSLAGPTEAFF
TRBV18	-	TRBJ2-5	-	CASSPPWGIQETQYF
TRBV6-5	-	TRBJ2-7	-	CASRSTGTLEQYF
TRBV4-3	-	TRBJ2-5	TRBD2	CASSQTSGSGETQYF
TRBV29-1	-	TRBJ1-2	TRBD1	CSVEDSGQGPVQGYTF
TRBV30	-	TRBJ2-2	TRBD1	CAWARTGGSTGELFF
TRBV5-5	few	TRBJ1-6	-	CASSLEAAPGVDSPLHF
TRBV28	-	TRBJ1-2	-	CASAETGMDYGYTF
TRBV7-8	once	TRBJ2-3	TRBD1	CASSPTGGTDTQYF
TRBV12-5	-	TRBJ2-7	TRBD1	CASAPGGTGAREQYF
TRBV9	-	TRBJ2-1	-	CASSPPGGPYNEQFF
TRBV5-5	few	TRBJ1-1	-	CASSLGPNTEAFF